The 17 T cell receptor beta chains presented below share a single source sample, sequenced in a study of human T cells and chemical hapten exposure. MiXCR was run by TCRdb on the RACE reads, yielding one entry per CDR3 protein. Of about 80,000 distinct CDR3 sequences in the sample, around 7.8% were seen once. Regarding time point: patch test 1, 2 weeks after DPC sensitization. Treatment of the sample: therapeutic diphenylcyclopropenone sensitization with weekly scalp DPC. The sample consisted of whole blood, taken in connection with sensitization to the hapten diphenylcyclopropenone (DPC). Receptor source: a young woman with alopecia areata. Some clones in this sample may be carry-over from other donors' samples.

This clonotype was seen only once. This may arise from a read error, as a much more abundant clone is one base away. The rearrangement links TRBV5-1 to TRBJ1-1; D possibly corresponds to TRBD1 (6 bases). This CDR3 is built from 16 residues. CDR1 is SGHRS, CDR2 YFSETQ, per germline. The germline V and J ends were trimmed by 0 bases and 4 bases, with 16 bases remaining between them. This CDR3 is CASSLAGAGIGTEAFF. In DNA, the CDR3 is TGCGCCAGCAGCTTGGCGGGGGCAGGGATCGGCACTGAAGCTTTCTTT.

Only a few counts were recorded for this clonotype. This sequence joins TRBV29-1 and TRBJ1-2; TRBD1 aligns across 8 bases. V trimming: 4 bases; J trimming: 4 bases; junction bases outside the gene matches: 2. Germline loops: CDR1 SQVTM, CDR2 ANQGSEA. This CDR3 comprises 12 residues. The CDR3: CSVGTGGYGYTF. The CDR3 coding sequence is TGCAGCGTTGGCACAGGGGGCTATGGCTACACCTTC.

This clonotype was counted at least ten times. The V gene is TRBV20-1, the J gene TRBJ2-7, with 9 bases that match TRBD1. The germline CDR1 and CDR2 sequences are DFQATT and SNEGSKA (reference sequence). The V gene end was trimmed by 8 bases and the J gene end by 1 base; junction bases not matched to a gene: 6. The CDR3 totals 13 residues. CDR3 loop: CSFRDRVSYEQYF. Here the CDR3 DNA reads TGCAGTTTCCGGGACAGGGTTTCCTACGAGCAGTACTTC.

There are many counts of this clonotype. The V gene is TRBV12-3 or TRBV12-4, the J gene TRBJ1-2, with TRBD1 as a possible D gene (5 bases). The CDR3 sequence is 13 residues long. Trimming left V 4 bases short and J 5 bases short, with 11 bases between. The CDR3 DNA reads TGTGCCAGCAGTTCCGGGACTCATTATGGCTACACCTTC. It is translated as CASSSGTHYGYTF.

This clonotype was counted many times. The chain is built from TRBV9 and TRBJ1-1; D call uncertain. Germline values: CDR1 SGDLS, CDR2 YYNGEE. V lost 0 bases, J lost 4 bases, and 13 bases lay in between. CDR3 size: 15 residues. The CDR3 is CASSVVEGGGTEAFF. In nucleotides, the CDR3 is TGTGCCAGCAGCGTAGTGGAGGGAGGAGGCACTGAAGCTTTCTTT.

In its sample, this clonotype was seen many times. This sequence joins TRBV2 and TRBJ1-1; 8 nucleotides line up with TRBD1. The length of the CDR3 is 14 residues. CDR1 SNHLY and CDR2 FYNNEI come from the germline V gene. The junction had 6 bases not matched to a gene; V was cut back by 9 bases and J by 0 bases. CDR3 in amino acids: CARWTGYMNTEAFF. The CDR3 coding sequence is TGTGCCAGATGGACAGGGTACATGAACACTGAAGCTTTCTTT.

CDR3 nucleotides: TGCAGTGCTTTCTCCGGGACAGGGGGCTACGGTAGCAATCAGCCCCAGCATTTT. Residues: CSAFSGTGGYGSNQPQHF. The V call is TRBV20-1, the J call TRBJ1-5; 12 nucleotides match TRBD1. There are 18 residues in the CDR3. V was clipped by 5 bases and J by 0 bases; unmatched bases: 11. From germline, CDR1 is DFQATT and CDR2 SNEGSKA (reference sequence).

In nucleotides, the CDR3 is TGCAGCGCCGGGTACAGCAATCAGCCCCAGCATTTT. It encodes CSAGYSNQPQHF. The V call is TRBV29-1, the J call TRBJ1-5; D is undetermined. The CDR3 is 12 residues long. Germline V gene sequence: CDR1 SQVTM, CDR2 ANQGSEA. Trimming left V 7 bases short and J 1 base short, with 8 bases between. The full variable domain, completed using reference TRBV29-1 and TRBJ1-5, is SAVISQKPSRDICQRGTSLTIQCQVDSQVTMMFWYRQQPGQSLTLIATANQGSEATYESGFVIDKFPISRPNLTFSTLTVSNMSPEDSSIYLCSAGYSNQPQHFGDGTRLSIL.

This clonotype was counted ten times or more. V gene TRBV7-3 combines with J gene TRBJ2-6; no definite D call. The CDR3 runs 14 residues. With 2 bases removed from V and 0 bases from J, the gap between germline ends came to 2 bases. In germline, CDR1 is SGHTA, CDR2 FQGTGA. CDR3 nucleotide sequence: TGTGCCAGCAGCTTAGCCTCTGGGGCCAACGTCCTGACTTTC. Translating gives CASSLASGANVLTF.

The J gene is TRBJ2-7, the V gene TRBV6-2 or TRBV6-3; 9 bases are shared with TRBD1. The CDR3 sequence is 17 residues long. The V and J ends lost 5 bases and 2 bases, in that order; junction bases with no gene match: 13. Germline V gene sequence: CDR1 MNHEY, CDR2 SVGEGT. In DNA form, the CDR3 reads TGTGCCAGCAGTACAACAGGGGGCACAGGGCTGCCCTACGAGCAGTACTTC. Its translation is CASSTTGGTGLPYEQYF.

This clonotype occurred many times. The chain combines TRBV2 with TRBJ1-4; unclear D gene. V lost 5 bases and J 6 bases, leaving 4 bases between the germline ends. CDR3 length: 11 amino acids. Germline CDR1 SNHLY, CDR2 FYNNEI. In DNA form, the CDR3 reads TGTGCCAGCAGTCACGATGAAAAACTGTTTTTT. This codes for CASSHDEKLFF.

This clonotype occurred many times. The V and J genes are TRBV27 and TRBJ2-1, with unresolved D. Germline V gene sequence: CDR1 MNHEY, CDR2 SMNVEV (reference sequence). V lost 4 bases and J 6 bases, leaving 13 bases between the germline ends. The CDR3 is 14 amino acids. CDR3 amino acids: CASSSTGPFNEQFF. The CDR3 DNA reads TGTGCCAGCAGTTCAACCGGGCCCTTCAATGAGCAGTTCTTC.

This chain connects TRBV5-5 to TRBJ1-1; D ambiguous. Germline-derived CDR1 and CDR2 are SGHKS and YYEKEE (reference sequence). Trimming left V 1 base short and J 5 bases short, with 9 bases between. The CDR3 is 13 amino acids. CDR3 DNA sequence: TGTGCCAGCAGCTTGCAGCCGGGGACTGAAGCTTTCTTT. Residues: CASSLQPGTEAFF.

This chain joins TRBV6-5 and TRBJ1-1; no reliable D call. Trimming took off 4 bases at V and 1 base at J, with 7 bases between the two ends. The CDR3 contains 13 residues. Germline CDR1 reads MNHEY; CDR2 reads SVGAGI. The CDR3 region has the DNA TGTGCCAGCAGTTTCAACAGGAACACTGAAGCTTTCTTT. Residues: CASSFNRNTEAFF.

J is TRBJ1-5 and V is TRBV7-9; no firm D call. The CDR3 is 13 residues long. Per the germline V gene, CDR1 is SEHNR and CDR2 is FQNEAQ (reference sequence). V shed 0 bases and J shed 11 bases, with 11 bases lying between them. CDR3 coding DNA: TGTGCCAGCAGCTTAGCGGACCCGGCAACCCAGCATTTT. This codes for CASSLADPATQHF.

Here the CDR3 reads CATSMRRSGGSYEQYF. Here the CDR3 DNA reads TGTGCCACCTCCATGCGCCGATCAGGGGGTTCCTACGAGCAGTACTTC. The chain carries TRBV19 and TRBJ2-7, with 7 bases that match TRBD1. Germline CDR1 LNHDA, CDR2 SQIVND (reference sequence). V shed 10 bases, J shed 1 base, and the junction held 16 bases outside the gene matches. CDR3 size: 16 residues.

This clonotype showed up many times. The V call is TRBV12-5, the J call TRBJ1-4; D gene ambiguous. V lost 0 bases to trimming and J lost 8 bases, with 7 bases between them. Germline V lookup: CDR1 LGHNT, CDR2 FRNRAP. The CDR3 consists of 13 residues. The CDR3 coding sequence is TGTGCTAGTGGTTTGGTCCTTGGGGAAAAACTGTTTTTT. Its protein is CASGLVLGEKLFF.